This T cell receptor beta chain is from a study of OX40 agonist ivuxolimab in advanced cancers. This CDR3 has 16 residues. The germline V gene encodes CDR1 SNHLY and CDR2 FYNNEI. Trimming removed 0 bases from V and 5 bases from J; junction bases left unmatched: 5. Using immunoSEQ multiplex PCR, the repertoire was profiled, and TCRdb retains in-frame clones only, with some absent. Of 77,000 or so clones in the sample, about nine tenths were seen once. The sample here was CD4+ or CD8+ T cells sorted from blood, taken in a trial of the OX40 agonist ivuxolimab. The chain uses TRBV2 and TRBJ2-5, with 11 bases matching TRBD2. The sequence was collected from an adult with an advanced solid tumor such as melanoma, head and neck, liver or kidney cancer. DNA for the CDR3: TGTGCCAGCAGTGAAGCGCTAGCGGGGGGAGCTGAGACCCAGTACTTC. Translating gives CASSEALAGGAETQYF.